Listed here are 5 T cell receptor beta chains from one sample, sequenced in a study of early T cells in non-severe SARS-CoV-2 infection. TCRdb recomputed calls from the 5' RACE reads with MiXCR, one row per CDR3 protein. The table records around 40,000 distinct CDR3 sequences, 11% of them present only once. Specimen: whole blood. Source of these receptors: an adult who was a healthcare worker with PCR-confirmed SARS-CoV-2 infection or an uninfected control (not recorded which).

The chain employs TRBV12-3 or TRBV12-4 and TRBJ2-3; possibly TRBD2 for D (6 bases). V was clipped by 5 bases and J by 0 bases, with 9 bases between them. This CDR3 has 14 residues. CDR3 nucleotides: TGTGCCAGCAGTCCCGGACTAAGCACAGATACGCAGTATTTT. Translated: CASSPGLSTDTQYF.

In its sample, this clonotype was seen a few times. V is TRBV6-2 or TRBV6-3 and J is TRBJ1-2; D may be TRBD1 (5 bases). Germline lookup yields CDR1 MNHEY and CDR2 SVGEGT. The CDR3 runs to 14 residues. V was trimmed by 8 bases and J by 4 bases, leaving 17 bases between them. The CDR3 bases are TGTGCCAGCGCACGGGACTCCGGCCCCTATGGCTACACCTTC. This gives the protein CASARDSGPYGYTF.

This clonotype came up many times. The chain uses TRBV29-1 and TRBJ1-6; D is unclear. CDR1 and CDR2 (germline): SQVTM, ANQGSEA. Trimming pared 8 bases from V and 10 bases from J, leaving 21 bases between. This CDR3 has 14 residues. The CDR3 DNA reads TGCAGCTTCATCGAGGCAGGCCCCGGGTCACCCCTCCACTTT. The encoded protein is CSFIEAGPGSPLHF.

In its sample, this clonotype was seen a few times. The chain links TRBV11-1 to TRBJ2-4; 8 bases agree with TRBD1. V was pared by 1 base and J by 3 bases, with 8 bases of the junction left unmatched. The germline V gene encodes CDR1 SGHAT and CDR2 FQDESV (reference sequence). This CDR3 is 17 amino acids long. The CDR3, as DNA: TGTGCCAGCAGCTTAGGCCAGGGGGCCAACATCAAAAACATTCAGTACTTC. Protein: CASSLGQGANIKNIQYF.

V gene TRBV4-2 combines with J gene TRBJ1-2, with D tentatively TRBD1 (5 bases). CDR1 is LGHNA, CDR2 YNFKEQ, per germline. V gave up 1 base and J gave up 7 bases, with 13 bases separating them. There are 14 residues in the CDR3. In DNA, the CDR3 is TGTGCCAGCAGCCAAGTGGGCAGGGCGGGTGGCTACACCTTC. It translates to CASSQVGRAGGYTF.